This T cell receptor beta chain stems from a study of blood T cell repertoires in COVID-19. About the research overall: Samples representing acute and convalescent COVID-19 were sourced from the United States, Italy and Spain. From T cells, B-cell-depleted T cells, or PBMCs came the material, which was cDNA or gDNA.

Original methodology: Quantification of nucleated cells was approximated via reference gene primer amplification. The assay was immunoSEQ multiplex PCR, and TCRdb's table has in-frame clones only and misses some. The DNA was the basis for D and trimming; V, J and clone size are from that table. The sample holds 150,000 or so clones; 84% are singletons and the top ten take around an eighth. Trimming removed 5 bases from V and 1 base from J, with 8 bases in between. This CDR3 region has 13 residues. Looked up from germline, CDR1 is LNHDA and CDR2 is SQIVND (reference sequence). The sequenced material came from peripheral blood. The TCR originated in a man aged 18 to 35 with active or convalescent COVID-19. The genes are TRBV19 and TRBJ1-1; D gene uncertain. The CDR3 DNA sequence: TGTGCCAGTAGTGCTAGAGGGAACACTGAAGCTTTCTTT. Translation: CASSARGNTEAFF.